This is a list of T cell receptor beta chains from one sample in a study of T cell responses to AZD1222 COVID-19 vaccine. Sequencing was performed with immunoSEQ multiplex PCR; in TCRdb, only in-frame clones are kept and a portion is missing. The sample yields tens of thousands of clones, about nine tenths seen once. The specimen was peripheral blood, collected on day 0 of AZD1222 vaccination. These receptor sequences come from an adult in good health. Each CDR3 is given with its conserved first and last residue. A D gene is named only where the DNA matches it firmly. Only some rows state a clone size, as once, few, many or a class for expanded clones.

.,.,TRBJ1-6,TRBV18,CASSHDRNNSPLHF,TGTGCCAGCTCCCATGACAGGAATAATTCACCCCTCCACTTT
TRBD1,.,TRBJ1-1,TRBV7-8,CASSSRGTDGNTEAFF,TGTGCCAGCAGCTCACGCGGGACAGACGGGAACACTGAAGCTTTCTTT
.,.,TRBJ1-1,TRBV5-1,CASSLDPQGRYTEAFF,TGCGCCAGCAGCTTGGATCCCCAGGGGAGGTACACTGAAGCTTTCTTT
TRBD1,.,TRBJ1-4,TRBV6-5,CASSRRDSNEKLFF,TGTGCCAGCAGCCGTCGGGACAGTAATGAAAAACTGTTTTTT
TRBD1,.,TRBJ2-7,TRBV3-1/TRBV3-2,CASSQDRGPFYEQYF,TGTGCCAGCAGCCAAGACAGGGGGCCATTCTACGAGCAGTACTTC
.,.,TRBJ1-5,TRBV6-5,CASRGSNQPQHF,TGTGCCAGCAGGGGAAGCAATCAGCCCCAGCATTTT
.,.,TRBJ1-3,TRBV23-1,CASSQPGLSGSGNTIYF,TGCGCCAGCAGTCAACCTGGACTATCGGGCTCTGGAAACACCATATATTTT
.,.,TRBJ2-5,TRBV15,CATSRDTLQETQYF,TGTGCCACCAGCAGAGACACCCTCCAAGAGACCCAGTACTTC
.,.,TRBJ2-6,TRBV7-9,CAGSLSSGANVLTF,TGTGCCGGAAGCCTGAGCTCTGGGGCCAACGTCCTGACTTTC
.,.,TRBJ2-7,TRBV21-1,CASSKGGAVGTGFTEQYF,TGTGCCAGCAGCAAAGGTGGGGCGGTCGGGACAGGGTTTACCGAGCAGTACTTC
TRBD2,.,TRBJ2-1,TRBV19,CASSIVTSGYNEQFF,TGTGCCAGTAGTATAGTAACTAGCGGGTACAATGAGCAGTTCTTC
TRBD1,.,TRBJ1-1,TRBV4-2,CASSAGQGVATEAFF,TGTGCCAGCAGCGCGGGACAGGGGGTAGCCACTGAAGCTTTCTTT
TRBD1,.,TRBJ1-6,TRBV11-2,CASSRDRESSYNSPLHF,TGTGCCAGCAGCCGGGACAGAGAAAGCTCCTATAATTCACCCCTCCACTTT
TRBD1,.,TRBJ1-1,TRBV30,CAWSVMEGAYTEAFF,TGTGCCTGGAGTGTAATGGAGGGGGCGTATACTGAAGCTTTCTTT
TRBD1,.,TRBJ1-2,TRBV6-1,CASSEGPTGLNGLNHGYTF,TGTGCCAGCAGTGAGGGCCCGACAGGGCTTAACGGGCTTAACCATGGCTACACCTTC
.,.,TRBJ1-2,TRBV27,CASSLSGSDGYTF,TGTGCCAGCAGTTTATCCGGGTCTGATGGCTACACCTTC
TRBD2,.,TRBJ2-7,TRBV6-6,CASRLAGVADEQYF,TGTGCCAGCAGGTTAGCGGGAGTGGCTGACGAGCAGTACTTC
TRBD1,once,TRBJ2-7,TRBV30,CAWENQGAYEQYF,TGTGCCTGGGAGAATCAGGGGGCCTACGAGCAGTACTTC
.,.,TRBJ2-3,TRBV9,CASSVETDTQYF,TGTGCCAGCAGCGTAGAGACAGATACGCAGTATTTT
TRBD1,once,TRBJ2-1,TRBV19,CASRDRGIKQFF,TGTGCCAGTCGGGACAGGGGGATAAAGCAGTTCTTC
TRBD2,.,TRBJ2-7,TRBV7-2,CASSTTFSGSSYEQYF,TGTGCCAGCAGTACGACGTTTAGCGGGAGCTCCTACGAGCAGTACTTC
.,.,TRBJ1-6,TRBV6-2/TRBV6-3,CASSYSTISQTSSYNSPLHF,TGTGCCAGCAGTTACTCGACGATATCGCAGACCTCCTCCTATAATTCACCCCTCCACTTT
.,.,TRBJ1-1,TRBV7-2,CASSPGGALNTEAFF,TGTGCCAGCAGCCCAGGAGGGGCTTTAAACACTGAAGCTTTCTTT
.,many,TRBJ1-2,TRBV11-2,CASSLDGDGYTF,TGTGCCAGCAGCTTAGACGGGGATGGCTACACCTTC
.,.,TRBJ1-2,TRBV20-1,CSASRGLSTNYGYTF,TGCAGTGCTAGTAGGGGACTATCCACTAACTATGGCTACACCTTC
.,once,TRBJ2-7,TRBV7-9,CASSLSGTRTYEQYF,TGTGCCAGCAGCTTATCAGGTACCCGGACCTACGAGCAGTACTTC
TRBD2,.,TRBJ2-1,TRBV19,CASSRLAGDGNEQFF,TGTGCCAGTAGTAGGCTAGCGGGAGATGGAAATGAGCAGTTCTTC
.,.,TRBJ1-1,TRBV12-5,CASGLEEDTEAFF,TGTGCTAGTGGTTTGGAGGAAGACACTGAAGCTTTCTTT
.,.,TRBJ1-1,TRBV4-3,CASSQAPGTAEAFF,TGCGCCAGCAGCCAGGCCCCAGGGACGGCTGAAGCTTTCTTT
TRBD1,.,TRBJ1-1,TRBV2,CASSDGQVMMSEAFF,TGTGCCAGCAGCGATGGACAGGTGATGATGTCTGAAGCTTTCTTT
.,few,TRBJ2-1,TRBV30,CAWTIRGYNEQFF,TGTGCCTGGACCATCCGCGGCTACAATGAGCAGTTCTTC
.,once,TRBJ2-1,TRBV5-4,CASSSTLGLPYNEQFF,TGTGCCAGCAGCTCCACGTTGGGGCTGCCCTACAATGAGCAGTTCTTC
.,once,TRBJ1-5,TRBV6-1,CASSEERYSNQPQHF,TGTGCCAGCAGTGAAGAGCGGTATAGCAATCAGCCCCAGCATTTT
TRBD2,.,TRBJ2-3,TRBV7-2,CASSLVSGGALNTQYF,TGTGCCAGCAGCTTAGTAAGCGGGGGCGCGTTAAATACGCAGTATTTT
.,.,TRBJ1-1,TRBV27,CASSLEGESTEAFF,TGTGCCAGCAGTTTAGAGGGTGAATCAACTGAAGCTTTCTTT
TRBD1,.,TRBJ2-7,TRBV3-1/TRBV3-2,CASRGTGPHYEQYF,TGTGCCAGCAGAGGGACAGGGCCCCACTACGAGCAGTACTTC
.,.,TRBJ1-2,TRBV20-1,CSASPQNYGYTF,TGCAGTGCTAGTCCTCAGAATTATGGCTACACCTTC